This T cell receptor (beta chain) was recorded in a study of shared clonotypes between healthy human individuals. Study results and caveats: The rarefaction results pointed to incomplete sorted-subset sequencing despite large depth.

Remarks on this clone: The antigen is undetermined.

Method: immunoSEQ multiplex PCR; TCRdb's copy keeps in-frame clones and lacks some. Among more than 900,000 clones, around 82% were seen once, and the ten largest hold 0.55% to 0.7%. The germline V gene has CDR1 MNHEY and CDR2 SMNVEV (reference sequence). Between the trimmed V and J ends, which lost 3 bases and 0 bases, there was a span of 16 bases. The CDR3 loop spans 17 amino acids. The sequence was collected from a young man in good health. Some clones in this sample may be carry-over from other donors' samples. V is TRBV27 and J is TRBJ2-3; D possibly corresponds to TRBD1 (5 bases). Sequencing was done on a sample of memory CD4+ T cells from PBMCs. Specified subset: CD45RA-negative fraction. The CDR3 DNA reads TGTGCCAGCAGTTTTTCCGGTAGGGGATCAAGCACAGATACGCAGTATTTT. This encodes CASSFSGRGSSTDTQYF.